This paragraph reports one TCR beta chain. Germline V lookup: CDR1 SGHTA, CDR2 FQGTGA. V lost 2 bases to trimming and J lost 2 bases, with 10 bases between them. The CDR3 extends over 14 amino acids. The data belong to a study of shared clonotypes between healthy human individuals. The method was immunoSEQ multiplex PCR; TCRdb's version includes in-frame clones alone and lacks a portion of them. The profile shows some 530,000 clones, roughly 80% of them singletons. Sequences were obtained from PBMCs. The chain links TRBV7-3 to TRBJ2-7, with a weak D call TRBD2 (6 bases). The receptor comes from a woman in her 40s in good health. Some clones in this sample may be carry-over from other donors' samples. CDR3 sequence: CASSLGRTTYEQYF. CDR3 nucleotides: TGTGCCAGCAGCTTAGGGAGGACCACCTACGAGCAGTACTTC.